The 13 T cell receptor beta chains below were found in one sample sequenced in a study of long-term antiretroviral therapy in people with HIV. The libraries were made with immunoSEQ v3.0 at survey level. The table came from immunoSEQ multiplex PCR; TCRdb's copy has only in-frame clones and leaves some out. The data hold fewer than 20,000 clones, with just under 80% observed a single time. This specimen consisted of unsorted PBMCs, obtained 0.3 years after starting antiretroviral therapy. These receptors were obtained from a woman between 45 and 65 years old with HIV.

The rearrangement links TRBV6-4 to TRBJ2-5; 8 nucleotides match TRBD1. Germline trimming cut 3 bases from V and 5 bases from J; bases unmatched to any gene: 5. Germline values: CDR1 MRHNA, CDR2 SNTAGT. There are 14 residues in the CDR3. The CDR3 loop is CASSEQGGLETQYF. The CDR3 DNA follows: TGTGCCAGCAGTGAACAGGGGGGATTGGAGACCCAGTACTTC.

The chain uses TRBV6-6 and TRBJ2-7; D may match TRBD1 or TRBD2 (6 bases each). Germline assignment: CDR1 MNHNY and CDR2 SVGAGI (reference sequence). With 2 bases removed from V and 3 bases from J, the gap between germline ends came to 14 bases. The CDR3 runs to 15 residues. CDR3 nucleotide sequence: TGTGCCAGCAGTTACGGCGGGACATCTCACTACGAGCAGTACTTC. Protein sequence: CASSYGGTSHYEQYF.

This clone counts as medium-sized (0.01 to 0.1%). J is TRBJ1-2 and V is TRBV6-1; 9 bases fit TRBD1. V was clipped by 5 bases and J by 6 bases; unmatched bases: 7. Germline CDR1 and CDR2: MNHNS and SASEGT. CDR3 size: 14 residues. DNA of the CDR3: TGTGCCAGCAGTAAACAGGGGGCGACGGATGGCTACACCTTC. Protein: CASSKQGATDGYTF.

The V and J genes are TRBV2 and TRBJ2-2, with TRBD1 matching 8 bases. The CDR3 is 12 residues long. Germline V lookup: CDR1 SNHLY, CDR2 FYNNEI. V lost 8 bases to trimming and J lost 7 bases; unmatched junction nucleotides: 3. The chain's CDR3 is CASGTGYGELFF. CDR3 sequence (DNA): TGTGCCAGCGGGACAGGTTACGGGGAGCTGTTTTTT.

The gene calls are TRBV7-9 and TRBJ1-1; D is undetermined. From germline, CDR1 is SEHNR and CDR2 FQNEAQ (reference sequence). V lost 3 bases, J lost 1 base, and 12 bases lay in between. The CDR3 totals 15 residues. CDR3 region: CASSLSRISNTEAFF. The CDR3 DNA reads as TGTGCCAGCAGCTTGAGCAGAATCTCGAACACTGAAGCTTTCTTT. The full variable domain, completed using reference TRBV7-9 and TRBJ1-1, is DTGVSQNPRHKITKRGQNVTFRCDPISEHNRLYWYRQTLGQGPEFLTYFQNEAQLEKSRLLSDRFSAERPKGSFSTLEIQRTEQGDSAMYLCASSLSRISNTEAFFGQGTRLTVV.

This clone has a single count. The chain joins TRBV27 to TRBJ2-7, with no clear D. The germline V gene encodes CDR1 MNHEY and CDR2 SMNVEV (reference sequence). The CDR3 is 15 residues long. V gave up 0 bases and J gave up 1 base, with 10 bases separating them. The CDR3 reads CASSLSHPDSYEQYF. The CDR3 bases are TGTGCCAGCAGTTTATCTCACCCAGATTCCTACGAGCAGTACTTC.

The V call is TRBV5-6, the J call TRBJ2-5; weak D call: TRBD1 (5 bases). CDR1 is SGHDT, CDR2 YYEEEE, per germline. CDR3 length: 16 amino acids. V shed 1 base and J shed 2 bases, with 15 bases lying between them. CDR3 sequence reads: CASSLQGAAGQETQYF. DNA of the CDR3: TGTGCCAGCAGCTTGCAAGGGGCGGCAGGGCAAGAGACCCAGTACTTC.

This chain links TRBV4-1 with TRBJ1-2; D may be TRBD1 (5 bases). Trimming removed 4 bases from V and 2 bases from J, with 11 bases in between. This CDR3 spans 14 amino acids. The germline V gene has CDR1 MGHRA and CDR2 YSYEKL. As DNA, the CDR3 is TGCGCCAGCAGCCCCCCGGGGCAGAACTATGGCTACACCTTC. It specifies CASSPPGQNYGYTF.

The chain employs TRBV7-2 and TRBJ2-3; possibly TRBD2 for D (5 bases). Germline CDR1 is SGHTA and CDR2 is FQGNSA. The CDR3 is made up of 12 amino acids. Trimming left V 5 bases short and J 10 bases short, with 13 bases between. This CDR3 is CASSPERRSQYF. Here the CDR3 DNA reads TGTGCCAGCAGCCCAGAAAGGAGGTCGCAGTATTTT.

This chain links TRBV6-5 with TRBJ1-3, with D maybe TRBD1 (5 bases). Trimming stripped 7 bases from V and 4 bases from J, with 14 bases between. CDR1 and CDR2 from the germline V gene are MNHEY and SVGAGI. The CDR3 extends over 14 amino acids. The CDR3 is CASTMGEYGNTIYF. The DNA for the CDR3 is TGTGCCAGCACCATGGGGGAATACGGAAACACCATATATTTT.

Written as DNA, the CDR3 is TGTGCCAGCAGTTTTATCTCGGGGGGGTACAATGAGCAGTTCTTC. Encoded protein: CASSFISGGYNEQFF. This chain links TRBV6-5 with TRBJ2-1, with TRBD2 matching over 8 bases. The V gene end was trimmed by 4 bases and the J gene end by 4 bases; junction bases not matched to a gene: 6. CDR1 and CDR2 from the germline V gene are MNHEY and SVGAGI. The CDR3 spans 15 residues.

V gene TRBV10-2 combines with J gene TRBJ1-2; the D gene is possibly TRBD1 (5 bases). The CDR3 has 13 amino acids. Germline loops: CDR1 WSHSY, CDR2 SAAADI. V lost 8 bases and J lost 5, with 15 bases in between. DNA of the CDR3: TGCGCCAGCGCCCCAGGACCAGGGTATGGCTACACCTTC. Its protein is CASAPGPGYGYTF.

The CDR3 region has the DNA TGTGCCAGCAGTCCCGGGCCCTTAAATGGCTACACCTTC. Protein sequence: CASSPGPLNGYTF. The rearrangement links TRBV6-4 to TRBJ1-2; D remains ambiguous. The CDR3 consists of 13 residues. V lost 5 bases and J 6 bases, leaving 13 bases between the germline ends. The germline V gene encodes CDR1 MRHNA and CDR2 SNTAGT.